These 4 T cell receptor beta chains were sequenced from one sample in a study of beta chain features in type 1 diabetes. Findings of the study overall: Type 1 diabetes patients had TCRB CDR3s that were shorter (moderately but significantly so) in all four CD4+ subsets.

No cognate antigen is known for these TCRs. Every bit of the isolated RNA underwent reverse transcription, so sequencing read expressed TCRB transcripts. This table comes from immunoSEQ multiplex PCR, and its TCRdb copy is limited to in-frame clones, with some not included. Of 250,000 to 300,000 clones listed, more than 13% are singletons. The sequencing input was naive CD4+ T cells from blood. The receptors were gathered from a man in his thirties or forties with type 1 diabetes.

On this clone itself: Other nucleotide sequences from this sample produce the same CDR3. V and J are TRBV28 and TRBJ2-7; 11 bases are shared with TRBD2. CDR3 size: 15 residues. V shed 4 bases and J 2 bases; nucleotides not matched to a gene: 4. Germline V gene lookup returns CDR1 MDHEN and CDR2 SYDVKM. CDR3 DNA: TGTGCCAGCAGTTCACCGGGACTAGCGGCCTACGAGCAGTACTTC. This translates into CASSSPGLAAYEQYF.

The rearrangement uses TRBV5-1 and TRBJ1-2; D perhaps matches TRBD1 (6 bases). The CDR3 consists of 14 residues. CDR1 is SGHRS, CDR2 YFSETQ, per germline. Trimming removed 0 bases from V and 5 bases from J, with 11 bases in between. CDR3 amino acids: CASSLGRGLYGYTF. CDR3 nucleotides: TGCGCCAGCAGCTTGGGCAGGGGTCTTTATGGCTACACCTTC.

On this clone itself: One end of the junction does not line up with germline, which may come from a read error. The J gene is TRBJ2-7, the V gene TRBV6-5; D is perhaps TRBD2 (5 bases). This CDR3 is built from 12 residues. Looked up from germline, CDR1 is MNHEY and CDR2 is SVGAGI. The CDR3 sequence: CASSFKRGTLNF. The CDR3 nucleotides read TGTGCCAGCAGTTTTAAACGGGGAACGCTCAACTTC.

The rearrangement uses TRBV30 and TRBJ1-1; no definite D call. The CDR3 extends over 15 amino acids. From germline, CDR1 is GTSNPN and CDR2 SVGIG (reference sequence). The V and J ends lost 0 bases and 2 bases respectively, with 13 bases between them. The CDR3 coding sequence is TGTGCCTGGAGTGTATTAGCCCCGGATAACACTGAAGCTTTCTTT. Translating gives CAWSVLAPDNTEAFF.